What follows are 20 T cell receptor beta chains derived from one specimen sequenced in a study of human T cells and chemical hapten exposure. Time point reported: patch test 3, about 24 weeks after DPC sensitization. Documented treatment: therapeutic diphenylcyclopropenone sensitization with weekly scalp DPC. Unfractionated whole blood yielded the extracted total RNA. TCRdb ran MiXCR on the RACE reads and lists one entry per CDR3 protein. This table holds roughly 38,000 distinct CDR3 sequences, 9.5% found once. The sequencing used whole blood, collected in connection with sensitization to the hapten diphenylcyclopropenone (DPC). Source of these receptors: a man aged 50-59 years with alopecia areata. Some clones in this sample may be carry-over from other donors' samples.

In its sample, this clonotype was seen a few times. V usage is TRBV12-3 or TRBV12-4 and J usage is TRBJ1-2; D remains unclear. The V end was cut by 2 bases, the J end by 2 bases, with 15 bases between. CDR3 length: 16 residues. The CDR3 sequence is CASSLLLQTINYGYTF. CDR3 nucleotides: TGTGCCAGCAGTTTACTTTTACAGACCATAAACTATGGCTACACCTTC.

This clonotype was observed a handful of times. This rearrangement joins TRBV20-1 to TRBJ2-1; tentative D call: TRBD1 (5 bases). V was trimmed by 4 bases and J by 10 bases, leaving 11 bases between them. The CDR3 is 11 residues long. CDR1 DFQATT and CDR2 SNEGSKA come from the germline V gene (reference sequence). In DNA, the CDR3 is TGCAGTGCTAAACCTCAGGGCGAGCAGTTCTTC. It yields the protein CSAKPQGEQFF.

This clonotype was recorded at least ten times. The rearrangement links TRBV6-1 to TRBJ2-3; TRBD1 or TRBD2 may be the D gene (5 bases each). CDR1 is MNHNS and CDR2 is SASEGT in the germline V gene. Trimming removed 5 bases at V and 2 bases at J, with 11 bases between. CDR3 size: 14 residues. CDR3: CASSFQGPTDTQYF. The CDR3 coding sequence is TGTGCCAGCAGTTTCCAGGGACCCACAGATACGCAGTATTTT.

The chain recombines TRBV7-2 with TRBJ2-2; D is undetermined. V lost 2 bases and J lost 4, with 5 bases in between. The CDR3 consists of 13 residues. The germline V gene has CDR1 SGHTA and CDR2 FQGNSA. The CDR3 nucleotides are TGTGCCAGCAGCTTACGGACCACCGGGGAGCTGTTTTTT. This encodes CASSLRTTGELFF.

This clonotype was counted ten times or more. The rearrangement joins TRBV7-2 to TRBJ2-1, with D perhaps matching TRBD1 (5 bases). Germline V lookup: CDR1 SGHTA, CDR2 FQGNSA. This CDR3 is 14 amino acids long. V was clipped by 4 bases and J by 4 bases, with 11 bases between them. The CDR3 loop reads CASSWGLPYNEQFF. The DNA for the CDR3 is TGTGCCAGCAGCTGGGGCCTGCCGTACAATGAGCAGTTCTTC.

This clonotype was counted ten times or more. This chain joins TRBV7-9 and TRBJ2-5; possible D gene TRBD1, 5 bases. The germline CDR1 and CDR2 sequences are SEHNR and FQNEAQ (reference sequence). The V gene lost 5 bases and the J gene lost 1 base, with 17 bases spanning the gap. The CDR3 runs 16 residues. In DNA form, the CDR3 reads TGTGCCAGCAGCCCATTACAAGGGGCCCCCCAAGAGACCCAGTACTTC. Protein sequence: CASSPLQGAPQETQYF.

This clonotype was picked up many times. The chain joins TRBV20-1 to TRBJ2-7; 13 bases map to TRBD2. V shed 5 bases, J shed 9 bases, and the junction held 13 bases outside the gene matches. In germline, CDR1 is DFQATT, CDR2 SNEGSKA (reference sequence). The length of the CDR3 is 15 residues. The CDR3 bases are TGCAGTGCTGTAGCTTCCGGGACTAGCGGGATTGGGCAGTACTTC. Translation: CSAVASGTSGIGQYF.

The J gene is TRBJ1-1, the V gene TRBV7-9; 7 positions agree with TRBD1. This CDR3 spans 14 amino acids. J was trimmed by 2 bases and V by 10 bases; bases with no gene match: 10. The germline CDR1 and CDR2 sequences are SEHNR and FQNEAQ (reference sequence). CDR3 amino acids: CAISRGTANTEAFF. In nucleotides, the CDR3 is TGTGCCATTAGCCGAGGGACAGCTAACACTGAAGCTTTCTTT.

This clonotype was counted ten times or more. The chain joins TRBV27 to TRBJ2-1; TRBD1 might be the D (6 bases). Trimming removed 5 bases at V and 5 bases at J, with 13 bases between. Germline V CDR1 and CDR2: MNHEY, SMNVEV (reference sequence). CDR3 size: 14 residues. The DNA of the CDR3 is TGTGCCAGCAGTCCCCGGACAGCTAACAATGAGCAGTTCTTC. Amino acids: CASSPRTANNEQFF.

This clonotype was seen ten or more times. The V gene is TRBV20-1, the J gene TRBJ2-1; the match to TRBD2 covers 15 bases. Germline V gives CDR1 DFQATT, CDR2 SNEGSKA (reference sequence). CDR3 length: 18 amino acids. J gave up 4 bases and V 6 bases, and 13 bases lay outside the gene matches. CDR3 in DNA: TGCAGTGCAAGGAGCACCGGGACTAGCGGGAGGAATTACAATGAGCAGTTCTTC. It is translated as CSARSTGTSGRNYNEQFF.

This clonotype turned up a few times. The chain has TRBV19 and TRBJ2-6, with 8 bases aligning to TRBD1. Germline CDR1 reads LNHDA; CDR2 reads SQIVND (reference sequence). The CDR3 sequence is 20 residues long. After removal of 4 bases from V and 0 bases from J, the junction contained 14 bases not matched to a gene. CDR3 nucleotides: TGTGCCAGTAGTAAAGGCCTAGGACAGGGTGATCTCTCTGGGGCCAACGTCCTGACTTTC. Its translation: CASSKGLGQGDLSGANVLTF.

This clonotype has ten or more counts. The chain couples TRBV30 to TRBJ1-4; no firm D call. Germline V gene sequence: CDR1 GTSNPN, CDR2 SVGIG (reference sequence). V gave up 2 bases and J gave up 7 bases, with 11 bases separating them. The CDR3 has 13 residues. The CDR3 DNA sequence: TGTGCCTGGAGTAGGCAGCGGGGTGAAAAACTGTTTTTT. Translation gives CAWSRQRGEKLFF.

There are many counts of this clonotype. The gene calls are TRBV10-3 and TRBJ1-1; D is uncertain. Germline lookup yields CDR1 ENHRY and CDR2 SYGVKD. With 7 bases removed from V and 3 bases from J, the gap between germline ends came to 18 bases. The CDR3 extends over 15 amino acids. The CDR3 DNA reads TGTGCCATCACCCCGGACGCCGAAAGATACACTGAAGCTTTCTTT. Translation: CAITPDAERYTEAFF.

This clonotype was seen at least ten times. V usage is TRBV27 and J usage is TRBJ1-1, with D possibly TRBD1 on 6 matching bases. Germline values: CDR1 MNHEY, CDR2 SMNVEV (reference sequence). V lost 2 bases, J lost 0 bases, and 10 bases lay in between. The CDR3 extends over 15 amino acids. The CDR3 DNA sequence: TGTGCCAGCAGTTTAGGGGGCCGGATGAACACTGAAGCTTTCTTT. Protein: CASSLGGRMNTEAFF.

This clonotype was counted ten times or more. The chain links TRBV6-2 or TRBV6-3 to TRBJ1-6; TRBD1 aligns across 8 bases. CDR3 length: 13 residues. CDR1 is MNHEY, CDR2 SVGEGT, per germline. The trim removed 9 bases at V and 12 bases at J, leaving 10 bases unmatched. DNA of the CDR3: TGTGCCAGTTCGGACAGGGACGACCAACCCCTCCACTTT. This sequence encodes CASSDRDDQPLHF.

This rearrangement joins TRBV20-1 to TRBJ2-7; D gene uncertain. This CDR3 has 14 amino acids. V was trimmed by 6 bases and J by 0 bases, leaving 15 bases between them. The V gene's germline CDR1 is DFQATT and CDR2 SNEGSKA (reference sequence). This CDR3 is CSAVLSPDSYEQYF. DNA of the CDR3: TGCAGTGCCGTCCTTAGCCCTGACTCCTACGAGCAGTACTTC.

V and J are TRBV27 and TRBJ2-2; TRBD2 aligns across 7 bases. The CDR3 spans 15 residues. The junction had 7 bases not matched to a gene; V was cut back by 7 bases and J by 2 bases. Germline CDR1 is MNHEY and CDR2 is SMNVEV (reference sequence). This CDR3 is CASTSGLGNTGELFF. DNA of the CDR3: TGTGCCAGCACTAGCGGACTTGGTAACACCGGGGAGCTGTTTTTT.

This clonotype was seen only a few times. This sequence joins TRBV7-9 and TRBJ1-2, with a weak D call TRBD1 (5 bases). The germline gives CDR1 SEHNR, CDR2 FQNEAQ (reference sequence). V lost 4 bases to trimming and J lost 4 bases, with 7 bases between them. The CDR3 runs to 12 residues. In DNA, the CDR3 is TGTGCCAGCAGCTCCGGGACCTATGGCTACACCTTC. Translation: CASSSGTYGYTF. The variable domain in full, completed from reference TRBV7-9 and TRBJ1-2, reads DTGVSQNPRHKITKRGQNVTFRCDPISEHNRLYWYRQTLGQGPEFLTYFQNEAQLEKSRLLSDRFSAERPKGSFSTLEIQRTEQGDSAMYLCASSSGTYGYTFGSGTRLTVV.

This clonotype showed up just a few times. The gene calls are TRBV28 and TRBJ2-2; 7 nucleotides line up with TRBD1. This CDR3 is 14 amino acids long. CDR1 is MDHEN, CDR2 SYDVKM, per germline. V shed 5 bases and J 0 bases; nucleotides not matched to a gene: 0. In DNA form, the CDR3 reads TGTGCCAGCAGTGGGACAGCGAACACCGGGGAGCTGTTTTTT. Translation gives CASSGTANTGELFF.

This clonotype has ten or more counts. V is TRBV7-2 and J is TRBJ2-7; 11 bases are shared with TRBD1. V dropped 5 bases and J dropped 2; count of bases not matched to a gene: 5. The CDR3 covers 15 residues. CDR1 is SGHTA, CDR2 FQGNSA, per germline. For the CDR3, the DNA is TGTGCCAGCAGCGTGGACAGGGGGCTCACCTACGAGCAGTACTTC. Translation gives CASSVDRGLTYEQYF.